Below are 19 T cell receptor beta chains sequenced from a single sample in a study of tumor and adjacent non-tumor tissue in lung cancer. TCRbeta libraries were built with three rounds of nested PCR, modified from ARM-PCR. TCRdb ran MiXCR on the multiplex PCR reads and lists one entry per CDR3 protein. The table shows roughly 75,000 distinct CDR3 sequences, with roughly 80% occurring only once. The template was RNA from unsorted bulk tissue. Sequencing used lung tumor tissue. These receptors all stem from a woman in her 50s with non-small cell lung cancer.

This clonotype has more than one count but fewer than ten. Since a much larger clone is just one base distant, this may be a read error. The rearrangement uses TRBV24-1 and TRBJ1-1, with 10 bases lining up with TRBD1. The CDR3 is 15 residues long. The J segment lost 5 bases and the V segment lost 3 bases, leaving 5 bases of the junction unmatched. Germline V gene sequence: CDR1 KGHDR, CDR2 SFDVKD. CDR3 region: CATSDTGQGETEAFF. As DNA, the CDR3 is TGTGCCACCAGTGATACCGGACAGGGGGAGACTGAAGCTTTCTTT.

For this clonotype: Relative to the germline gene, one junction end is altered; a read error may explain this. The chain employs TRBV10-2 and TRBJ2-3; D may be TRBD2 (5 bases). This CDR3 has 15 residues. The germline CDR1 and CDR2 sequences are WSHSY and SAAADI. The CDR3 DNA follows: TGCGCTAGCAGAGAGGACTCGCTCCTTTCAGATACGCAGTATTTT. It translates to CASREDSLLSDTQYF.

The chain is built from TRBV7-3 and TRBJ1-1; tentative D call: TRBD1 (6 bases). The V and J ends lost 11 bases and 1 base respectively, with 14 bases between them. The CDR3 covers 13 residues. Germline values: CDR1 SGHTA, CDR2 FQGTGA. The CDR3 region has the DNA TGTGCCTCATCACAGGGAACGAACACTGAAGCTTTCTTT. Translated, it gives CASSQGTNTEAFF.

Details on this clonotype: One end of the junction fails to match germline, which may point to a read error. The chain combines TRBV6-6 with TRBJ2-7; 12 nucleotides match TRBD1. Germline CDR1 MNHNY, CDR2 SVGAGI (reference sequence). This CDR3 is 15 amino acids long. CDR3 sequence reads: CASRYGTGGSYEQCF. The CDR3 DNA is TGTGCCAGCAGATACGGGACAGGGGGCTCCTACGAGCAGTGCTTC.

With regard to this clonotype: Sequence at one end of the junction differs from germline and may be a read error. The genes are TRBV6-2 or TRBV6-3 and TRBJ2-3, with D perhaps TRBD2 (6 bases). The germline CDR1 and CDR2 sequences are MNHEY and SVGEGT. CDR3 length: 14 residues. The CDR3 nucleotides read TGTGCTAGCAGCTATAGCGGTGTCACAGATACACCGTATTTT. As protein: CASSYSGVTDTPYF.

Concerning this clonotype: No DNA is shown, since the ends of the CDR3 on it are uncertain; the CDR3 is the one TCRdb lists. The chain has TRBV29-1 and TRBJ2-1; TRBD2, as called in the table, went unchecked against the DNA. Germline-derived CDR1 and CDR2 are SQVTM and ANQGSEA. Inclusive of both ends, the CDR3 amounts to 14 amino acids. Here the CDR3 reads CSVEVAVGSNEQSF.

Concerning this clonotype: This clone may be a read error of a much larger clone one base away. The genes are TRBV28 and TRBJ2-1; no definite D call. The CDR3 is 16 amino acids. Germline values: CDR1 MDHEN, CDR2 SYDVKM. The germline V and J ends were trimmed by 8 bases and 4 bases, with 21 bases remaining between them. CDR3 sequence: CASCPRAWHKYNEQFF. The CDR3, as DNA: TGTGCCAGCTGTCCGAGAGCGTGGCACAAATACAATGAGCAGTTCTTC.

On this clonotype itself: An end of the junction differs from the germline gene, which may be a read error. The chain has TRBV6-5 and TRBJ1-2; D perhaps matches TRBD1 (6 bases). CDR3 length: 16 amino acids. Germline values: CDR1 MNHEY, CDR2 SVGAGI. The chain's CDR3 is CANSYSVKSGVYDYTF. CDR3 coding DNA: TGCGCCAACAGTTACTCCGTTAAGTCAGGGGTCTATGACTACACCTTC.

By proportion, this clonotype is medium-sized. The chain recombines TRBV12-3 or TRBV12-4 with TRBJ2-2, with 7 bases identical to TRBD1. After removal of 6 bases from V and 5 bases from J, the junction contained 3 bases not matched to a gene. This CDR3 is 13 amino acids long. The CDR3: CASRRQGTGELFF. The CDR3 DNA reads as TGTGCCAGCAGACGACAGGGTACCGGGGAGCTGTTTTTT.

There are many counts of this clonotype. The chain carries TRBV11-2 and TRBJ2-5; D is uncertain. Germline values: CDR1 SGHAT, CDR2 FQNNGV. V gave up 5 bases and J gave up 3 bases, with 7 bases separating them. CDR3 length: 12 residues. CDR3 nucleotide sequence: TGTGCCAGCAGCCCTGGCAAAGAGACCCAGTACTTC. Residues: CASSPGKETQYF.

With regard to this clonotype: Just one base apart from a much larger clone, this may be a read error. This chain links TRBV30 with TRBJ2-1; TRBD2 might be the D (6 bases). This CDR3 comprises 14 residues. Per the germline V gene, CDR1 is GTSNPN and CDR2 is SVGIG (reference sequence). V dropped 2 bases and J dropped 5 bases, with 13 bases sitting between them. CDR3 region: CAWSYGLTDNEQFF. In DNA, the CDR3 is TGTGCCTGGAGTTACGGACTAACAGACAATGAGCAGTTCTTC.

Comments on this clonotype: Mismatch with germline at one junction end may stem from a read error. The chain is built from TRBV29-1 and TRBJ2-3; D remains unclear. The CDR3 covers 12 residues. The germline CDR1 and CDR2 sequences are SQVTM and ANQGSEA. The CDR3 loop is CSVLARIDMQYF. As DNA, the CDR3 is TGCAGCGTTCTGGCACGGATAGATATGCAGTATTTT.

As concerns this clonotype: A single base separates this from a much larger clone, so it may be a read error. The gene calls are TRBV28 and TRBJ2-7, with 9 bases fitting TRBD2. The CDR3 totals 14 residues. In germline, CDR1 is MDHEN, CDR2 SYDVKM. J lost 8 bases, V lost 4 bases, and 9 bases had no gene match. The CDR3 spells CASSSGREGVKQYF. CDR3 bases: TGTGCCAGCAGTTCAGGGCGGGAGGGGGTAAAGCAGTACTTC. Combining the CDR3 with reference TRBV28 and TRBJ2-7 gives the whole variable domain DVKVTQSSRYLVKRTGEKVFLECVQDMDHENMFWYRQDPGLGLRLIYFSYDVKMKEKGDIPEGYSVSREKKERFSLILESASTNQTSMYLCASSSGREGVKQYFGPGTRLTVT.

About this clonotype: The germline gene is not matched at one end of the junction; a read error may be the cause. This sequence joins TRBV4-2 and TRBJ2-4, with 8 bases fitting TRBD1. The CDR3 loop spans 17 amino acids. Germline assignment: CDR1 LGHNA and CDR2 YNFKEQ. The CDR3 sequence: CASSLNSGGADKNIQHF. The CDR3 DNA reads as TGTGCCAGCAGCCTAAATTCAGGGGGCGCGGACAAAAACATTCAGCATTTC.

Details on this clonotype: Relative to the germline gene, one junction end is altered; a read error may explain this. The chain couples TRBV6-1 to TRBJ1-2; 7 bases match TRBD1. The CDR3 is 12 residues long. The V gene's germline CDR1 is MNHNS and CDR2 SASEGT. CDR3 region: CASRTGLYDYTF. The CDR3, as DNA: TGTGCCAGCAGGACAGGGCTCTATGACTACACATTC.

About this clonotype itself: This may be a read error: a much more frequent sequence differs by one nucleotide. The chain recombines TRBV28 with TRBJ1-5, with no clear D. The CDR3 runs to 15 residues. The V gene's germline CDR1 is MDHEN and CDR2 SYDVKM. V dropped 7 bases and J dropped 0 bases, with 13 bases sitting between them. Here the CDR3 DNA reads TGTGCCAGCACCAAAGAGGACTATAGCAATCAGCCCCAGCATTTT. Translation: CASTKEDYSNQPQHF. The entire variable domain, with the rest obtained from reference TRBV28 and TRBJ1-5, is as follows: DVKVTQSSRYLVKRTGEKVFLECVQDMDHENMFWYRQDPGLGLRLIYFSYDVKMKEKGDIPEGYSVSREKKERFSLILESASTNQTSMYLCASTKEDYSNQPQHFGDGTRLSIL.

In regard to this clonotype: Likely a read error: the CDR3 ends without its conserved phenylalanine or tryptophan. The chain joins TRBV6-2 or TRBV6-3 to TRBJ2-1; 13 bases match TRBD2. CDR1 is MNHEY and CDR2 is SVGEGT in the germline V gene. This CDR3 has 15 amino acids. V gave up 6 bases and J gave up 9 bases; unmatched junction bases: 8. As DNA, the CDR3 is TGTGCCAGCAGCGCCGGGACTAGCGGGATATTTGAGCAGTTCTTA. This encodes CASSAGTSGIFEQFL.

To note about this clonotype: One end of the junction fails to match germline, which may point to a read error. V gene TRBV10-3 combines with J gene TRBJ2-2, with 13 bases that match TRBD2. This CDR3 region has 16 residues. CDR1 ENHRY and CDR2 SYGVKD come from the germline V gene. This CDR3 is CVIRPGTSGITGKLFF. For the CDR3, the DNA is TGTGTCATCAGGCCCGGGACTAGCGGGATCACCGGGAAGCTGTTTTTT.

The chain joins TRBV29-1 to TRBJ2-7, with 10 bases fitting TRBD1. There are 13 residues in the CDR3. Germline V gene sequence: CDR1 SQVTM, CDR2 ANQGSEA. V shed 4 bases and J 10 bases; nucleotides not matched to a gene: 10. CDR3 sequence reads: CSVAMGQGIEQYF. CDR3 nucleotide sequence: TGCAGCGTTGCGATGGGACAGGGGATCGAACAGTACTTC.